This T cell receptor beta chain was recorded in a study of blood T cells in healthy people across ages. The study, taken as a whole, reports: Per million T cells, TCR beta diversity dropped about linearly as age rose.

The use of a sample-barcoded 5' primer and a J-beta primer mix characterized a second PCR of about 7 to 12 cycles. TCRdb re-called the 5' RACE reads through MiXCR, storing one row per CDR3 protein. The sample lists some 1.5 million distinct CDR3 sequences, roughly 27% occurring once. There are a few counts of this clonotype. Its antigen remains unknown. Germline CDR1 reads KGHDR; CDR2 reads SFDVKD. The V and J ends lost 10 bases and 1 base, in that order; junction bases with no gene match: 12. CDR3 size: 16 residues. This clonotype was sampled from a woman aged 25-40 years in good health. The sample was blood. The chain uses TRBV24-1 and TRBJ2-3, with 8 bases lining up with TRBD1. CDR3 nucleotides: TGTGCCACTAGAACCTCGACAGGGGTCGGCACAGATACGCAGTATTTT. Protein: CATRTSTGVGTDTQYF.